The TCR beta chain under discussion was sequenced for a study of cytomegalovirus exposure and HLA in healthy donors. Deletions cut 2 bases from V and 3 bases from J, with 15 bases between. Germline V gives CDR1 KGHSH, CDR2 LQKENI. This CDR3 comprises 16 residues. PCR primers comprised 60 Vbeta and 13 Jbeta primers. Sequencing used immunoSEQ multiplex PCR; TCRdb keeps in-frame clones, though not all of them. The sample has 100,000 to 150,000 clones; around two thirds are singletons. The study, taken as a whole, reports: The authors enumerated some 170 TCR beta chains as linked to cytomegalovirus.

This clone was counted between two and nine times. Its antigen remains unknown. Sequenced input: PBMCs. This chain links TRBV18 with TRBJ2-3; D perhaps matches TRBD2 (6 bases). This sequence originates from a woman aged 40 to 50 in good health and CMV-seropositive. CDR3 nucleotide sequence: TGTGCCAGCTCACCAACCGGGGGTACGCGGACAGATACGCAGTATTTT. It codes for CASSPTGGTRTDTQYF.